This paragraph reports one T cell receptor beta chain. What it recognizes is unknown. The data stem from a study of cytomegalovirus exposure and HLA in healthy donors. The V segment lost 2 bases and the J segment 2 bases; nucleotides outside the gene matches: 7. The CDR3 is 16 residues long. Germline CDR1 reads SGHRS; CDR2 reads YFSETQ. Study-wide points: Sequences of the TCR beta chain were said to predict the HLA-A and HLA-B alleles of most subjects accurately. In an earlier analysis, in 620 or so donors, most V segments appeared productive either ~87% or ~30% of the time. At a 0.05 false discovery rate, a later analysis found around 15,000 TCR beta sequences to be associated with HLA alleles.

The PCR contained 60 Vbeta and 13 Jbeta primers. Clones were read by immunoSEQ multiplex PCR, and TCRdb kept only the in-frame ones, dropping some. The repertoire holds roughly 100,000 clones, roughly 83% seen once, with roughly 2.6% in the top ten. The clonotype was recovered from a man aged 40-49 years in good health and CMV-seronegative. The material sequenced was PBMCs. The J gene is TRBJ2-3, the V gene TRBV5-1; 8 positions match TRBD2. The CDR3 DNA reads TGCGCCAGCAGCTTCAACGGGGGGGCCTCCACAGATACGCAGTATTTT. As protein: CASSFNGGASTDTQYF.